Listed below are T cell receptor beta chains from one sample, sequenced in a study of T-cell memory formation after mild COVID-19. One entry per CDR3 protein, called by TCRdb with MiXCR from the 5' RACE reads. This table has 35,000 to 50,000 distinct CDR3 sequences, 8% to 10% appearing once. Source material: PBMCs or a T cell subset sorted from them (not recorded which). The receptors were sampled from an adult woman who had mild COVID-19 (a few samples of this study predate the infection). Cell type and time point are not known. Each CDR3 is given with its conserved first and last residue. D genes are given only for firm matches. Size is stated for part of the rows, as once, few or many counts, or as a class when the clone is expanded.

V gene,clone size,J gene,D gene,CDR3 protein,CDR3 DNA
TRBV18,few,TRBJ2-4,TRBD1,CASSRGTGQGIQYF,TGTGCCAGCTCACGTGGTACGGGACAGGGCATTCAGTACTTC
TRBV20-1,.,TRBJ1-2,.,CSARDGRSTGGYTF,TGCAGTGCTAGAGATGGTCGGTCAACGGGGGGCTACACCTTC
TRBV6-5,.,TRBJ2-6,.,CASRQTGSGANVLTF,TGTGCCAGCAGACAAACAGGGTCTGGGGCCAACGTCCTGACTTTC
TRBV4-3,.,TRBJ1-3,.,CASSQDLARRSLFRSGNTIYF,TGCGCCAGCAGCCAAGATTTGGCGCGGAGGTCCCTCTTTCGCTCTGGAAACACCATATATTTT
TRBV20-1,many,TRBJ2-1,TRBD1,CSAQTGTANNEQFF,TGCAGTGCTCAGACCGGGACAGCGAACAATGAGCAGTTCTTC
TRBV7-3,many,TRBJ2-1,TRBD2,CASSRIAGALIEQFF,TGTGCCAGCAGCCGTATAGCGGGAGCCTTGATTGAGCAGTTCTTC
TRBV5-6,many,TRBJ2-3,.,CASSLMSASTDTQYF,TGTGCCAGCAGCTTGATGTCAGCTAGCACAGATACGCAGTATTTT
TRBV7-2,many,TRBJ1-6,.,CASTPIRFSYNSPLHF,TGTGCCAGCACCCCTATCAGGTTCTCCTATAATTCACCCCTCCACTTT
TRBV9,.,TRBJ2-1,.,CASRGGTVSYNEQFF,TGTGCCAGCAGGGGGGGGACAGTCTCCTACAATGAGCAGTTCTTC
TRBV15,many,TRBJ2-7,TRBD1,CATSRDTRTGGEQYF,TGTGCCACCAGCAGAGACACGCGGACAGGGGGTGAGCAGTACTTC
TRBV15,few,TRBJ2-7,TRBD1,CATSREGQGIYEQYF,TGTGCCACCAGCAGAGAGGGACAGGGGATCTACGAGCAGTACTTC
TRBV5-4,.,TRBJ2-3,.,CASSLEQRSTDTQYF,TGTGCCAGCAGCTTGGAGCAGCGGAGCACAGATACGCAGTATTTT
TRBV12-3/TRBV12-4,many,TRBJ2-5,.,CASSTLGGVSYF,TGTGCCAGCAGTACCCTCGGGGGTGTGAGTTACTTC
TRBV12-3/TRBV12-4,.,TRBJ2-2,.,CASSKTALTGELFF,TGTGCCAGCAGCAAGACAGCCCTCACCGGGGAGCTGTTTTTT
TRBV30,few,TRBJ1-1,TRBD1,CAWTGGVNTEAFF,TGTGCCTGGACAGGGGGAGTGAACACTGAAGCTTTCTTT
TRBV11-1,few,TRBJ2-7,TRBD1,CASSLDRVHEQYF,TGTGCCAGCAGCCTCGACAGGGTCCACGAGCAGTACTTC
TRBV11-2,many,TRBJ2-3,.,CASSFRAVADTQYF,TGTGCCAGCAGCTTTAGGGCAGTGGCAGATACGCAGTATTTT
TRBV15,many,TRBJ2-5,.,CATSRDDTRGFF,TGTGCCACCAGCAGAGATGATACAAGAGGGTTCTTC
TRBV7-2,once,TRBJ1-1,.,CASGRLGAFF,TGTGCCAGCGGGCGGTTGGGGGCTTTCTTT
TRBV12-3/TRBV12-4,few,TRBJ2-7,TRBD1,CASYTDRGPSYEQYF,TGTGCCAGCTATACCGACAGGGGGCCCTCCTACGAGCAGTACTTC
TRBV7-3,few,TRBJ2-3,TRBD2,CASSLRTSGRGGDTQYF,TGTGCCAGCAGCTTACGGACTAGCGGGAGGGGAGGAGATACGCAGTATTTT
TRBV3-1,many,TRBJ2-1,.,CASTHGRDVINEQFF,TGTGCCAGCACCCACGGTCGGGACGTTATAAATGAGCAGTTCTTC
TRBV14,.,TRBJ2-1,.,CASSPLMSSYNEQFF,TGTGCCAGCAGCCCCTTGATGAGCTCCTACAATGAGCAGTTCTTC
TRBV12-3/TRBV12-4,.,TRBJ2-5,TRBD2,CASSLGAGARETQYF,TGTGCCAGCAGTTTAGGAGCGGGGGCGAGAGAGACCCAGTACTTC
TRBV27,once,TRBJ1-1,.,CASSYQWRTEAFF,TGTGCCAGCAGTTACCAATGGCGCACTGAAGCTTTCTTT
TRBV11-2,few,TRBJ2-7,TRBD1,CASSDPRGQDVKQYF,TGTGCCAGCAGCGACCCCCGGGGACAGGATGTAAAGCAGTACTTC
TRBV20-1,.,TRBJ2-5,.,CSADRDGQETQYF,TGCAGTGCTGACCGGGACGGACAAGAGACCCAGTACTTC
TRBV6-5,.,TRBJ2-6,.,CASRREGGLSGANVLTF,TGTGCCAGCAGACGTGAGGGCGGACTCTCTGGGGCCAACGTCCTGACTTTC
TRBV4-3,.,TRBJ1-2,TRBD1,CASSTIQGNRGYTF,TGCGCCAGCAGTACAATACAGGGGAACCGTGGCTACACCTTC
TRBV6-1,.,TRBJ2-7,TRBD1,CASSDNQQGQGPYF,TGTGCCAGCAGCGATAACCAGCAAGGACAGGGGCCGTACTTC
TRBV4-3,.,TRBJ1-2,.,CASSRGEGIANYGYTF,TGCGCCAGCAGCCGCGGGGAGGGTATAGCTAACTATGGCTACACCTTC
TRBV4-1,few,TRBJ2-2,.,CASSQPWGKIGELFF,TGCGCCAGCAGCCAGCCTTGGGGTAAAATCGGGGAGCTGTTTTTT
TRBV5-1,few,TRBJ2-1,.,CASSSRSGENEQFF,TGCGCCAGCAGCTCTCGTTCAGGGGAGAATGAGCAGTTCTTC
TRBV7-9,many,TRBJ1-2,TRBD1,CASSLAGGRGGYTF,TGTGCCAGCAGCTTGGCAGGGGGAAGAGGTGGCTACACCTTC
TRBV19,.,TRBJ2-6,.,CASHFGGANVLTF,TGTGCCAGCCACTTTGGGGGGGCCAACGTCCTGACTTTC
TRBV24-1,many,TRBJ2-5,TRBD1,CATSEGQGETQYF,TGTGCCACCAGTGAGGGACAGGGAGAGACCCAGTACTTC
TRBV30,.,TRBJ1-1,TRBD1,CAWSLQGSTEAFF,TGTGCCTGGAGTCTACAGGGGAGCACTGAAGCTTTCTTT
TRBV4-2,few,TRBJ2-2,.,CASSQDLAASGELFF,TGTGCCAGCAGCCAAGATCTCGCGGCTTCCGGGGAGCTGTTTTTT
TRBV20-1,few,TRBJ2-1,.,CSARVLGLYNEQFF,TGCAGTGCTAGAGTTCTAGGACTCTACAATGAGCAGTTCTTC
TRBV7-9,.,TRBJ2-3,TRBD1,CASSRQGSSTDTQYF,TGTGCCAGCAGCCGACAGGGTTCGAGCACAGATACGCAGTATTTT
TRBV6-5,.,TRBJ2-1,TRBD2,CASTSFTLRGDNEQFF,TGTGCCAGCACCTCATTTACCCTCCGGGGGGACAATGAGCAGTTCTTC
TRBV15,medium-sized,TRBJ2-5,.,CASASGDVETQYF,TGTGCCTCTGCTTCAGGGGATGTCGAGACCCAGTACTTC
TRBV7-6,.,TRBJ2-5,.,CASSLAASETQYF,TGTGCCAGCAGCTTAGCGGCTAGTGAGACCCAGTACTTC
TRBV5-1,few,TRBJ1-1,.,CASSKGDGYTEAFF,TGCGCCAGCAGTAAGGGGGATGGGTACACTGAAGCTTTCTTT
TRBV20-1,.,TRBJ2-7,.,CSVSRGPYEQYF,TGCAGTGTTTCGAGGGGCCCCTACGAGCAGTACTTC